This TCR beta chain was sequenced in a study of blood T cells in healthy people across ages. Points from the study as a whole: Unknown CMV status may confound age-related changes in expanded clones. Observed TCR beta diversity per million T cells went down as age went up. This fall followed a roughly linear course with age. There were more naive CD4+ cells and higher diversity in long-lived donors than in aged donors.

A word on this clonotype: The antigen remains unidentified.

In germline, CDR1 is SEHNR, CDR2 FQNEAQ (reference sequence). V was shortened by 2 bases and J by 3 bases, with 7 bases between the two germline ends. The CDR3 totals 14 residues. It was with a sample-barcoded 5' primer and a J-beta primer mix that a second PCR of roughly 7 to 12 cycles was run. A tag from a template-switch adaptor with 12 random nucleotides marked each cDNA molecule. Each CDR3 protein gets one entry after TCRdb re-called the 5' RACE reads with MiXCR. The sample lists 1.5 million to 2 million distinct CDR3 sequences; approximately 40% were seen once. The V and J genes are TRBV7-9 and TRBJ2-2, with D hard to call. Sequenced sample: blood. The TCR sequence derives from a human donor in good health. In nucleotides, the CDR3 is TGTGCCAGCAGCTTACAGGCAGACACCGGGGAGCTGTTTTTT. Amino acids: CASSLQADTGELFF.